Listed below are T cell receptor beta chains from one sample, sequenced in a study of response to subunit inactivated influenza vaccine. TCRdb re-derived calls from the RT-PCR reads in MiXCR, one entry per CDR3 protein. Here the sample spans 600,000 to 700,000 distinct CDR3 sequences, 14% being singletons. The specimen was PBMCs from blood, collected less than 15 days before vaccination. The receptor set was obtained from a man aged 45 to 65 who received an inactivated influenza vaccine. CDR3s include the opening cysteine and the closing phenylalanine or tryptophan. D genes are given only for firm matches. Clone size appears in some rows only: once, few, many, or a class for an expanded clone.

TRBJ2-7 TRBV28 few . TGTGCCAGCAGGGAGGGACAGTCCTACGAGCAGTACTTC CASREGQSYEQYF
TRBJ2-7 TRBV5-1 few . TGCGCCAGCAGCTTGTATTCGGTCCCATCCGGCGAGCAGTACTTC CASSLYSVPSGEQYF
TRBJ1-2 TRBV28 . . TGTGCCAGCACCCCGGTCCAGGGTGTCTATGGCTACACCTTC CASTPVQGVYGYTF
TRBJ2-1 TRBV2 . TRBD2 TGTGCCAGCAGTGACGGACTAGCGAGCTCCTACAATGAGCAGTTCTTC CASSDGLASSYNEQFF
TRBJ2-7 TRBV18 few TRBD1 TGTGCCAGCTCCATCGGCACAGGGGCTCTCTACGAGCAGTACTTC CASSIGTGALYEQYF
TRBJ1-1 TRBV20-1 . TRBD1 TGCAGTGCTCCCCAGACAGGGAGCACTGAAGCTTTCTTT CSAPQTGSTEAFF
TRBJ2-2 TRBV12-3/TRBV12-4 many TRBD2 TGTGCCAGCAGTTCGGGACTAGCGGGAGAGGACACCGGGGAGCTGTTTTTT CASSSGLAGEDTGELFF
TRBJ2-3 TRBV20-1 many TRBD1 TGCAGTGCAACAGGGGTAGGAGATACGCAGTATTTT CSATGVGDTQYF
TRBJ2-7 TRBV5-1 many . TGCGCCAGCAGCTTGGCCAAAGGGTACGAGCAGTACTTC CASSLAKGYEQYF
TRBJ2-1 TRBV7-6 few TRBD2 TGTGCCAGCAGCTTAGTCGGGAGGGGGCAGTTCTTC CASSLVGRGQFF
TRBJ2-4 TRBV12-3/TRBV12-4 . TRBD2 TGTGCCAGCAGTTTAGTCCTCGGGGGGATTCAGTACTTC CASSLVLGGIQYF
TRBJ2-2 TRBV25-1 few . TGTGCCAGCAGTGAATGGGAAAGGGAGCTGTTTTTT CASSEWERELFF
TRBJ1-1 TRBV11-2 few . TGTGCCAGCAGCCCCCCCGGACAGAACACTGAAGCTTTCTTT CASSPPGQNTEAFF
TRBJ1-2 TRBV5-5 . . TGTGCCAGCAGCTTGAACGCCGGGGGTAACTATGGCTACACCTTC CASSLNAGGNYGYTF
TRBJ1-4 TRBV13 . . TGTGCCAGCAGCCGGGGCGCAACTAATGAAAAACTGTTTTTT CASSRGATNEKLFF
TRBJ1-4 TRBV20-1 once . TGCAGTGCTAGAGATATCCTTAAGGAAAAACTGTTTTTT CSARDILKEKLFF
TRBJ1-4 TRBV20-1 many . TGCAGTGCTAGAGGGGACTTGGGTGAAAAACTGTTTTTT CSARGDLGEKLFF
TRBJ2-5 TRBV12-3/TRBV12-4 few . TGTGCCAGCCGGACGGCGGAGACCCAGTACTTC CASRTAETQYF
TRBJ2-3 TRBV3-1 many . TGTGCCAGCAGCCAAGCCAAAACCTACAGGGCAAACACAGATACGCAGTATTTT CASSQAKTYRANTDTQYF
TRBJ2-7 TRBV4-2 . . TGTGCCAGCAGCCAAGATTGGGGGTCCTCCTACGAGCAGTACTTC CASSQDWGSSYEQYF
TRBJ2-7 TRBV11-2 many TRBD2 TGTGCCAGCAGCGGGGAGGGCTGGCCCTACGAGCAGTACTTC CASSGEGWPYEQYF
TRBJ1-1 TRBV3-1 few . TGTGCCAGCAGCCCCCGGGAGGGGGGAGGGACTGAAGCTTTCTTT CASSPREGGGTEAFF
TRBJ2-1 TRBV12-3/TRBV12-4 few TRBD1 TGTGCCAGCAGCCTAGACAGGGGGTTGTTCTTC CASSLDRGLFF
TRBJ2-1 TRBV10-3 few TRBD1 TGTGCCATCAGTCAACGGACAGGGGATGAGCAGTTCTTC CAISQRTGDEQFF
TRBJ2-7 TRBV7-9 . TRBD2 TGTGCCAGCAGTTCTAGCGGGGGGTTCTCCTACGAGCAGTACTTC CASSSSGGFSYEQYF
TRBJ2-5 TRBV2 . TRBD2 TGTGCCAGCAGGAAAGCCGGGACTAGGGGGGAGACCCAGTACTTC CASRKAGTRGETQYF
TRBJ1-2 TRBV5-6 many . TGTGCCAGCAGCTCGAGGAGCCTAGGGGATGGCTACACCTTC CASSSRSLGDGYTF
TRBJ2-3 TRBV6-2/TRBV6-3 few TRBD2 TGTGCCAGCACAGCGGGGAGGGGTTCCGCGCAGTATTTT CASTAGRGSAQYF
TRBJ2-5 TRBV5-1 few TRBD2 TGCGCCAGCAGCTTGGGCGCGGGGGGACGCCAAGAGACCCAGTACTTC CASSLGAGGRQETQYF
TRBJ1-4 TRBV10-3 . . TGTGCCATCACTCGGACAGTCTCAACAGCTAATGAAAAACTGTTTTTT CAITRTVSTANEKLFF
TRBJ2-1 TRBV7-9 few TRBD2 TGTGCCAGCAGCCTCGTAGCGGGAGGCAGGTCCAATGAGCAGTTCTTC CASSLVAGGRSNEQFF
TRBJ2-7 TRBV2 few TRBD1 TGTGCCAGCAGTGAATCCGGGACAGGCTCCTACGAGCAGTACTTC CASSESGTGSYEQYF
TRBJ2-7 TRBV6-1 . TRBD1 TGTGCCAGCAGTATAGGGACAGGTGACTACGAGCAGTACTTC CASSIGTGDYEQYF
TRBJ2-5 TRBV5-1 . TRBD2 TGCGCCAGCAGCTCGGATGGGACTAGCCAAGAGACCCAGTACTTC CASSSDGTSQETQYF
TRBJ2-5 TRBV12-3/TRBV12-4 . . TGTGCCAGCACTTCAGCGCGGCGGCAGACCCAGTACTTC CASTSARRQTQYF
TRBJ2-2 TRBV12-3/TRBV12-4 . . TGTGCCAGCAGTTTAAGGGCGGGGGGGGAGCTGTTTTTT CASSLRAGGELFF
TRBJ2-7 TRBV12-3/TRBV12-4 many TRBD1 TGTGCCAGCAGCTTAGACAGGGGGCATGGAGAGCAGTACTTC CASSLDRGHGEQYF
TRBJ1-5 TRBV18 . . TGTGCCAGCTCACCGGGTGAAGGGTATCAGCCCCAGCATTTT CASSPGEGYQPQHF
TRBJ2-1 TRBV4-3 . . TGCGCCAGCAGCCAAGCATCAGCCCACCTTTCCTACAATGAGCAGTTCTTC CASSQASAHLSYNEQFF
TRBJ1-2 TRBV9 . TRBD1 TGTGCCAGCAGTTCCGGAGGGGGCAGCTATGGCTACACCTTC CASSSGGGSYGYTF
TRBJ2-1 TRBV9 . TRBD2 TGTGCCAGCAGCCCCCGGGCGGGAGTGCGCAATGAGCAGTTCTTC CASSPRAGVRNEQFF
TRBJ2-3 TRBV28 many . TGTGCCAGCAGTTTCATCGGGTGGGCTAGATACACAGATACGCAGTATTTT CASSFIGWARYTDTQYF
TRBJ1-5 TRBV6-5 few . TGTGCCAGCAGTTACTCGCGTGGGAACAATCAGCCCCAGCATTTT CASSYSRGNNQPQHF
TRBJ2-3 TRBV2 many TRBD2 TGTGCCAGCAGTATCGGGACTAGCGGGAGAATGGGGTATTTT CASSIGTSGRMGYF
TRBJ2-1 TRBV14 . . TGTGCCAGCAGCCAAGTGAGGGGGGGCTACAATGAGCAGTTCTTC CASSQVRGGYNEQFF
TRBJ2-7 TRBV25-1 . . TGTGCCAGCAGCGCCTTCCAGTACTTC CASSAFQYF
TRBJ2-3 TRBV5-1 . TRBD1 TGCGCCAGCAGATTGACAGGGAACCCAGATACGCAGTATTTT CASRLTGNPDTQYF
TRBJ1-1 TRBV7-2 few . TGTGCCAGCAGCTCCTCAGGGATTACGAACACTGAAGCTTTCTTT CASSSSGITNTEAFF
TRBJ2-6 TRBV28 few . TGTGCCAGCAGTCGGATGAGCTCTGGGGCCAACGTCCTGACTTTC CASSRMSSGANVLTF
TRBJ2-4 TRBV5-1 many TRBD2 TGCGCCAGCAGCTCACCGACTAGCGGGAGAGGCATTCAGTACTTC CASSSPTSGRGIQYF